The 3 T cell receptor beta chains listed next were all sequenced from one sample in a study of T cells in Graves' hyperthyroidism and ophthalmopathy. Researchers amplified the TCR beta CDR3 regions from RNA transcripts. TCR CDR3 regions were first amplified by RT-PCR with HTBI primers. Via MiXCR, TCRdb re-called the multiplex PCR reads, giving one row per CDR3 protein. The sample has around 420,000 distinct CDR3 sequences, about a sixth seen once. Sequenced sample: blood. The receptor source for this set is a woman aged 18-29 years with Graves' hyperthyroidism.

This clonotype has at least ten counts. V and J are TRBV6-1 and TRBJ1-1; D unresolved. The length of the CDR3 is 13 residues. Germline CDR1 MNHNS, CDR2 SASEGT. Trimming stripped 11 bases from V and 0 bases from J, with 13 bases between. The chain's CDR3 is CAGPFRVNTEAFF. The CDR3 DNA reads as TGTGCCGGCCCGTTTCGGGTGAACACTGAAGCTTTCTTT.

This clonotype was seen repeatedly, ten times or more. The V call is TRBV5-1, the J call TRBJ2-1, with D perhaps assigned TRBD1 or TRBD2 (5 bases each). Germline V gene data show CDR1 as SGHRS and CDR2 as YFSETQ. The CDR3 sequence is 14 residues long. V lost 1 base to trimming and J lost 6 bases, with 11 bases between them. The CDR3 nucleotides read TGCGCCAGCAGCTTGCCGAAGGGGAGCAATGAGCAGTTCTTC. Protein product: CASSLPKGSNEQFF. The full variable domain, in which reference TRBV5-1 and TRBJ2-1 provide the parts outside the CDR3, is KAGVTQTPRYLIKTRGQQVTLSCSPISGHRSVSWYQQTPGQGLQFLFEYFSETQRNKGNFPGRFSGRQFSNSRSEMNVSTLELGDSALYLCASSLPKGSNEQFFGPGTRLTVL.

This clonotype was counted ten times or more. The chain couples TRBV15 to TRBJ2-2; D is uncertain. Germline lookup yields CDR1 LNHNV and CDR2 YYDKDF (reference sequence). The CDR3 spans 13 residues. V lost 8 bases to trimming and J lost 8 bases, with 15 bases between them. CDR3: CATGPRNYGELFF. In DNA, the CDR3 is TGTGCCACCGGTCCTAGGAACTATGGGGAGCTGTTTTTT.